These 26 T cell receptor beta chains were sequenced from one sample in a study of T cells after posttransplantation cyclophosphamide. This table comes from immunoSEQ multiplex PCR, and its TCRdb copy is limited to in-frame clones, with some not included. The sample holds about 50,000 clones, 85% to 95% seen once. The sample comprised PBMCs. These receptors came from a woman aged 25 to 39 in good health and a related stem cell transplant donor.

This clone was seen only once. This sequence joins TRBV5-1 and TRBJ1-2; possibly TRBD1 for D (5 bases). From germline, CDR1 is SGHRS and CDR2 YFSETQ. CDR3 length: 14 amino acids. V lost 0 bases and J lost 5, with 11 bases in between. The CDR3 DNA follows: TGCGCCAGCAGCTTGGGCAGGGATGGGTATGGCTACACCTTC. Translation: CASSLGRDGYGYTF.

The rearrangement uses TRBV4-3 and TRBJ2-7; D is perhaps TRBD1 (6 bases). The CDR3 loop spans 15 amino acids. Trimming took 4 bases from V and 1 from J, leaving 14 bases between them. Germline V lookup: CDR1 LGHNA, CDR2 YSLEER. CDR3 sequence reads: CASSRGTPRSYEQYF. Written as DNA, the CDR3 is TGCGCCAGCAGCCGTGGGACACCCCGTTCCTACGAGCAGTACTTC.

J is TRBJ2-7 and V is TRBV15, with D uncertain. The CDR3 totals 15 residues. Trimming cost V 3 bases and J 0 bases, with 12 bases left between them. CDR1 and CDR2 (germline): LNHNV, YYDKDF (reference sequence). The CDR3: CATSRELKPSYEQYF. The DNA of the CDR3 is TGTGCCACCAGCAGGGAGTTGAAACCCTCCTACGAGCAGTACTTC.

The chain employs TRBV29-1 and TRBJ2-1; D might be TRBD1 (6 bases). Trimming cost V 1 base and J 9 bases, with 7 bases left between them. Germline CDR1 is SQVTM and CDR2 is ANQGSEA. CDR3 length: 11 amino acids. The DNA of the CDR3 is TGCAGCGTTGAAGGCAGGGGTGAGCAGTTCTTC. Protein sequence: CSVEGRGEQFF.

This chain links TRBV10-3 with TRBJ2-7, with TRBD1 matching 7 bases. The CDR3 has 12 residues. Losses at the gene ends were 5 bases for V and 5 bases for J; bases not matched to a gene: 3. Per the germline V gene, CDR1 is ENHRY and CDR2 is SYGVKD. The CDR3 bases are TGTGCCATCAGTAGACAGGGAGACGAGCAGTACTTC. Translation gives CAISRQGDEQYF.

In its sample, this clone was seen a few times. The CDR3 spells CASSLGGGYGYTF. The CDR3 bases are TGTGCCAGCAGCTTAGGAGGGGGCTATGGCTACACCTTC. V and J are TRBV7-9 and TRBJ1-2, with D possibly matching TRBD1 (6 bases). The germline gives CDR1 SEHNR, CDR2 FQNEAQ (reference sequence). The CDR3 sequence is 13 residues long. V lost 1 base to trimming and J lost 4 bases, with 7 bases between them.

V is TRBV7-2 and J is TRBJ2-1; 14 nucleotides line up with TRBD2. Trimming took 1 base from V and 4 from J; bases not matched to a gene: 0. This CDR3 comprises 16 residues. Germline V gene lookup returns CDR1 SGHTA and CDR2 FQGNSA. In nucleotides, the CDR3 is TGTGCCAGCAGCTTAGGACTAGCGGGGGGGTACAATGAGCAGTTCTTC. Amino acids: CASSLGLAGGYNEQFF.

This chain links TRBV7-9 with TRBJ2-1, with 7 nucleotides matching TRBD2. The CDR3 length is 13 residues. In germline, CDR1 is SEHNR, CDR2 FQNEAQ (reference sequence). The CDR3 bases are TGTGCATCGACGAGACTAGCTGACAATGAGCAGTTCTTC. The encoded protein is CASTRLADNEQFF.

The gene calls are TRBV7-2 and TRBJ1-5; TRBD1 agrees at 8 bases. Germline trimming cut 5 bases from V and 5 bases from J; bases unmatched to any gene: 8. Germline CDR1 reads SGHTA; CDR2 reads FQGNSA. The CDR3 is 15 amino acids. This CDR3 reads CASSQRTGYDQPQHF. The CDR3 DNA follows: TGTGCCAGCAGCCAAAGGACAGGGTACGATCAGCCCCAGCATTTT.

The rearrangement joins TRBV5-1 to TRBJ1-6; 9 positions match TRBD1. This CDR3 spans 16 amino acids. Germline V gene data show CDR1 as SGHRS and CDR2 as YFSETQ. Trimming cost V 0 bases and J 7 bases; bases outside gene matches: 5. The CDR3 region has the DNA TGCGCCAGCAGCTTGGCCTCTGACAGGGGGAATTCACCCCTCCACTTT. As protein: CASSLASDRGNSPLHF.

This chain links TRBV10-3 with TRBJ2-3, with D maybe TRBD2 (7 bases). Between the trimmed V and J ends, which lost 0 bases and 7 bases, there was a span of 14 bases. This CDR3 spans 15 amino acids. CDR1 ENHRY and CDR2 SYGVKD come from the germline V gene. Here the CDR3 reads CAISESEGGPNTQYF. DNA for the CDR3: TGTGCCATCAGTGAGTCCGAGGGGGGGCCGAATACGCAGTATTTT.

The V gene is TRBV27, the J gene TRBJ2-1, with 14 bases fitting TRBD2. The CDR3 runs to 15 residues. Germline CDR1 MNHEY, CDR2 SMNVEV (reference sequence). Trimming took 6 bases from V and 9 from J; bases not matched to a gene: 7. CDR3 coding DNA: TGTGCCAGCAGCAAGGGACTAGCGGGGGAAGGTGAGCAGTTCTTC. Translated: CASSKGLAGEGEQFF.

This clone was seen only once. The rearrangement joins TRBV30 to TRBJ1-3; TRBD1 matches 9 bases. V lost 4 bases to trimming and J lost 2 bases; unmatched junction nucleotides: 12. CDR3 length equals 17 residues. Germline CDR1 is GTSNPN and CDR2 is SVGIG (reference sequence). In DNA form, the CDR3 reads TGTGCCTGGACCGGAGGGACAGGGTGGAAGACTGGAAACACCATATATTTT. Translating it yields CAWTGGTGWKTGNTIYF.

The chain uses TRBV9 and TRBJ2-3, with TRBD2 identical over 8 bases. CDR1 and CDR2 (germline): SGDLS, YYNGEE. The length of the CDR3 is 16 residues. With 0 bases clipped from V and 4 bases from J, the junction kept 7 bases outside the gene matches. The CDR3 protein is CASSVEDGGAADTQYF. The DNA for the CDR3 is TGTGCCAGCAGCGTAGAGGACGGGGGGGCCGCAGATACGCAGTATTTT. The full variable domain, completed using reference TRBV9 and TRBJ2-3, is DSGVTQTPKHLITATGQRVTLRCSPRSGDLSVYWYQQSLDQGLQFLIQYYNGEERAKGNILERFSAQQFPDLHSELNLSSLELGDSALYFCASSVEDGGAADTQYFGPGTRLTVL.

This clone is a singleton in its sample. The rearrangement uses TRBV6-5 and TRBJ1-2; no firm D call. CDR1 and CDR2 (germline): MNHEY, SVGAGI. This CDR3 is 12 amino acids long. Trimming took off 8 bases at V and 1 base at J, with 8 bases between the two ends. In DNA, the CDR3 is TGTGCCAGCTCGTACAGTAACTATGGCTACACCTTC. This translates into CASSYSNYGYTF.

This chain uses TRBV28 with TRBJ1-1; D uncertain. Germline V lookup: CDR1 MDHEN, CDR2 SYDVKM. Between the trimmed V and J ends, which lost 5 bases and 1 base, there was a span of 14 bases. The CDR3 loop spans 15 amino acids. The CDR3 DNA reads TGTGCCAGCAGTCGGCTCAACAGTGGGAACACTGAAGCTTTCTTT. This codes for CASSRLNSGNTEAFF.

This rearrangement joins TRBV10-1 to TRBJ2-2, with TRBD2 matching 7 bases. This CDR3 is 15 amino acids long. CDR1 and CDR2 from the germline V gene are WNHNN and SYGVQD (reference sequence). Trimming at V came to 4 bases and at J to 5 bases, leaving 7 bases not matched to a gene. The DNA for the CDR3 is TGCGCCAGCAGTGCCGCGGGAGTGGGGACCGGGGAGCTGTTTTTT. Translating it yields CASSAAGVGTGELFF.

V gene TRBV7-3 combines with J gene TRBJ2-1; possible D gene TRBD2, 7 bases. Germline V gives CDR1 SGHTA, CDR2 FQGTGA. V gave up 5 bases and J gave up 9 bases, with 20 bases separating them. This CDR3 region has 15 residues. CDR3 loop: CASSPLGGGPGEQFF. The DNA for the CDR3 is TGTGCCAGCAGCCCCCTAGGGGGGGGGCCCGGTGAGCAGTTCTTC. The variable domain in full, with the rest retrieved from reference TRBV7-3 and TRBJ2-1, is GAGVSQTPSNKVTEKGKYVELRCDPISGHTALYWYRQSLGQGPEFLIYFQGTGAADDSGLPNDRFFAVRPEGSVSTLKIQRTERGDSAVYLCASSPLGGGPGEQFFGPGTRLTVL.

This chain links TRBV9 with TRBJ1-4, with D perhaps matching TRBD1 (5 bases). Between the trimmed V and J ends, which lost 3 bases and 4 bases, there was a span of 13 bases. CDR1 and CDR2 (germline): SGDLS, YYNGEE. CDR3 length: 15 amino acids. In nucleotides, the CDR3 is TGTGCCAGCAGCGCAAGGACATCCCTTAATGAAAAACTGTTTTTT. Encoded protein: CASSARTSLNEKLFF. The full variable domain, with the rest looked up from reference TRBV9 and TRBJ1-4, is DSGVTQTPKHLITATGQRVTLRCSPRSGDLSVYWYQQSLDQGLQFLIQYYNGEERAKGNILERFSAQQFPDLHSELNLSSLELGDSALYFCASSARTSLNEKLFFGSGTQLSVL.

CDR3 protein: CASSEAGAGNQPQHF. CDR3 sequence (DNA): TGTGCCAGCAGTGAAGCTGGGGCAGGCAATCAGCCCCAGCATTTT. This chain links TRBV6-1 with TRBJ1-5; a weak D match, TRBD1 (5 bases). The CDR3 loop spans 15 amino acids. CDR1 is MNHNS, CDR2 SASEGT, per germline. Trimming cost V 0 bases and J 2 bases, with 8 bases left between them.

This chain uses TRBV28 with TRBJ2-3, with D uncertain. With 3 bases removed from V and 7 bases from J, the gap between germline ends came to 5 bases. The CDR3 extends over 11 amino acids. The V gene's germline CDR1 is MDHEN and CDR2 SYDVKM. CDR3: CASSFRYTQYF. CDR3 sequence (DNA): TGTGCCAGCAGTTTCAGGTATACGCAGTATTTT.

The rearrangement uses TRBV19 and TRBJ2-7; D is possibly TRBD1 (6 bases). The V and J ends lost 9 bases and 3 bases respectively, with 18 bases between them. CDR3 length: 14 residues. Per the germline V gene, CDR1 is LNHDA and CDR2 is SQIVND (reference sequence). The CDR3 DNA reads TGTGCCAGCCGGCGCACAGGGTCGAACTACGAGCAGTACTTC. It codes for CASRRTGSNYEQYF.

V and J are TRBV6-6 and TRBJ2-3, with D perhaps TRBD1 (5 bases). Trimming took off 2 bases at V and 0 bases at J, with 9 bases between the two ends. The CDR3 covers 15 residues. Germline CDR1 MNHNY, CDR2 SVGAGI (reference sequence). DNA of the CDR3: TGTGCCAGCAGTTACCCAGGGTCCAGCACAGATACGCAGTATTTT. Protein product: CASSYPGSSTDTQYF.

V usage is TRBV2 and J usage is TRBJ2-2; D is possibly TRBD1 (5 bases). Deletions cut 6 bases from V and 1 base from J, with 12 bases between. The CDR3 spans 15 residues. The germline CDR1 and CDR2 sequences are SNHLY and FYNNEI. The CDR3 spells CASRTRDRNTGELFF. The CDR3, as DNA: TGTGCCAGCAGGACCCGAGACAGGAACACCGGGGAGCTGTTTTTT.

The chain is built from TRBV5-4 and TRBJ2-2, with TRBD2 matching 11 bases. This CDR3 spans 17 amino acids. With 1 base clipped from V and 3 bases from J, the junction kept 5 bases outside the gene matches. Germline CDR1 and CDR2: SGHNT and YYREEE (reference sequence). The CDR3 nucleotides are TGTGCCAGCAGCTTGAGTAGCGGGGGGGCCTACACCGGGGAGCTGTTTTTT. It yields the protein CASSLSSGGAYTGELFF.

J is TRBJ1-1 and V is TRBV7-9; possibly TRBD1 for D (5 bases). Germline CDR1 reads SEHNR; CDR2 reads FQNEAQ (reference sequence). The V gene lost 3 bases and the J gene lost 5 bases, with 16 bases spanning the gap. The CDR3 totals 15 residues. CDR3 protein: CASSLRQTGGTEAFF. CDR3 DNA sequence: TGTGCCAGCAGCTTGCGACAGACGGGGGGAACTGAAGCTTTCTTT.